This T cell receptor (beta chain) is drawn from a study of human T cells and chemical hapten exposure. Unique molecular identifiers were attached to individual cDNA molecules during library preparation. TCRdb re-derived calls from the RACE reads in MiXCR, one entry per CDR3 protein. The sample lists roughly 50,000 distinct CDR3 sequences; approximately 9.9% were seen once. The CDR3 consists of 15 residues. Germline lookup yields CDR1 MNHEY and CDR2 SMNVEV (reference sequence). V was cut by 8 bases and J by 0 bases, with 16 bases left in between. This sample's time point: patch test 3, about 24 weeks after DPC sensitization. Indicated treatment: therapeutic diphenylcyclopropenone sensitization with weekly scalp DPC.

Sequenced here: whole blood, sampled in connection with sensitization to the hapten diphenylcyclopropenone (DPC). The clonotype originates from a middle-aged woman with alopecia areata. Some clones in this sample may be carry-over from other donors' samples. This chain joins TRBV27 and TRBJ1-1; TRBD1 might be the D (6 bases). CDR3 in amino acids: CASRSGGAMNTEAFF. The CDR3 DNA is TGTGCCAGCCGAAGCGGGGGGGCGATGAACACTGAAGCTTTCTTT.